The rows below give T cell receptor beta chains drawn from one sample of a study of identical twins. TCRdb called the 5' RACE reads again in MiXCR, with one record for every CDR3 protein. This table has roughly 350,000 distinct CDR3 sequences, approximately 13% appearing once. These data were likewise used in another study, on yellow fever vaccine responses in identical twins.

The specimen was CD8+ T cells sorted from blood. Receptors originate from a woman in her late teens or twenties in good health. Both conserved end residues are part of each CDR3. D genes are given only for firm matches. The size field is filled for only some rows; it gives once, few, many or a size class.

d_gene	v_gene	abundance	j_gene	CDR3aa	CDR3nt
NA	TRBV11-2	many	TRBJ2-2	CASSQGVTPFF	TGTGCCAGCAGCCAAGGGGTGACCCCTTTTTTT
TRBD2	TRBV28	few	TRBJ2-7	CASSTLAGFEQYF	TGTGCCAGCAGTACTCTAGCGGGTTTCGAGCAGTACTTC
TRBD2	TRBV3-1	NA	TRBJ2-1	CASSQVGGVDNEQFF	TGTGCCAGCAGCCAAGTGGGGGGGGTCGACAATGAGCAGTTCTTC
TRBD2	TRBV9	NA	TRBJ2-7	CASSANLLAGVYEQYF	TGTGCCAGCAGCGCGAACCTACTAGCGGGAGTTTACGAGCAGTACTTC
TRBD2	TRBV28	few	TRBJ2-3	CASSVLGTSGTDTQYF	TGTGCCAGCAGTGTACTCGGGACTAGCGGTACAGATACGCAGTATTTT
NA	TRBV4-1	many	TRBJ2-1	CASSRGPSPPYNEQFF	TGCGCCAGCAGCCGTGGTCCTAGCCCGCCCTACAATGAGCAGTTCTTC
NA	TRBV6-1	NA	TRBJ1-1	CASSPTNLADGGGLTEAFF	TGTGCCAGCAGTCCTACTAACTTGGCCGACGGCGGGGGATTGACTGAAGCTTTCTTT
NA	TRBV7-6	NA	TRBJ2-5	CASSFPAGGVGETQYF	TGTGCCAGCAGCTTCCCGGCTGGGGGTGTTGGGGAGACCCAGTACTTC
NA	TRBV24-1	NA	TRBJ2-7	CATSDRTAPYEQYF	TGTGCCACCAGTGACCGGACAGCTCCCTACGAGCAGTACTTC
NA	TRBV12-3/TRBV12-4	NA	TRBJ1-1	CASSEGTAEAFF	TGTGCCAGCAGCGAAGGGACCGCTGAAGCTTTCTTT
TRBD1	TRBV7-9	many	TRBJ2-7	CASSLAGDRGRYEQYF	TGTGCCAGCAGCTTAGCGGGGGACAGGGGAAGGTACGAGCAGTACTTC
NA	TRBV15	NA	TRBJ2-7	CATSREDPSYEQYF	TGTGCCACCAGCAGGGAGGACCCTTCCTACGAGCAGTACTTC
NA	TRBV7-9	few	TRBJ2-7	CASSLAAREQYF	TGTGCCAGCAGCTTGGCTGCTAGAGAGCAGTACTTC
TRBD1	TRBV13	few	TRBJ1-6	CASSVRTGRNNSPLHF	TGTGCCAGCAGCGTAAGGACAGGGAGGAATAATTCACCCCTCCACTTT
TRBD2	TRBV12-3/TRBV12-4	few	TRBJ2-1	CASSSTSGSHEQFF	TGTGCCAGCAGTTCGACTAGCGGGAGCCATGAGCAGTTCTTC
NA	TRBV20-1	NA	TRBJ1-1	CSANHRVTEAFF	TGCAGTGCTAACCACAGGGTAACTGAAGCTTTCTTT
TRBD2	TRBV7-6	NA	TRBJ2-7	CASSLGAGGLDEQYF	TGTGCCAGCAGCCTTGGAGCGGGGGGCCTCGACGAGCAGTACTTC
NA	TRBV13	few	TRBJ1-5	CASSLAGAREPQHF	TGTGCCAGCAGCCTAGCGGGGGCAAGGGAGCCCCAGCATTTT
TRBD2	TRBV28	NA	TRBJ2-1	CASSLTLAGRDNEQFF	TGTGCCAGCAGTTTAACCCTAGCGGGGAGAGACAATGAGCAGTTCTTC
NA	TRBV6-5	NA	TRBJ1-2	CASSYSIAWEGLNGYTF	TGTGCCAGCAGTTACTCGATAGCCTGGGAGGGGTTAAATGGCTACACCTTC
TRBD2	TRBV6-5	few	TRBJ2-1	CASSYAQGLAGSNEQFF	TGTGCCAGCAGTTACGCCCAGGGACTAGCGGGGTCCAATGAGCAGTTCTTC
TRBD2	TRBV7-6	NA	TRBJ2-5	CASSLERDLQETQYF	TGTGCCAGCAGTCTCGAGCGGGACCTACAAGAGACCCAGTACTTC
TRBD2	TRBV27	few	TRBJ2-5	CASSSGGTGETQYF	TGTGCCAGCAGTTCGGGGGGAACGGGGGAGACCCAGTACTTC
TRBD1	TRBV13	many	TRBJ2-7	CASSVSDRTGSEQYF	TGTGCCAGCAGCGTAAGCGACAGGACAGGCTCCGAGCAGTACTTC
NA	TRBV20-1	few	TRBJ2-1	CSARDYTDLNYNEQFF	TGCAGTGCTAGAGATTATACGGACCTAAATTACAATGAGCAGTTCTTC
NA	TRBV25-1	few	TRBJ2-5	CASSEPVRETQYF	TGTGCCAGCAGTGAACCGGTTAGGGAGACCCAGTACTTC
NA	TRBV5-5	few	TRBJ2-7	CASTPGSEQYF	TGTGCCAGCACCCCAGGGAGCGAGCAGTACTTC
TRBD2	TRBV3-1	many	TRBJ2-5	CASSQVGTSMETQYF	TGTGCCAGCAGCCAAGTGGGGACTAGCATGGAGACCCAGTACTTC
NA	TRBV4-1	few	TRBJ1-6	CASSQDNGGGNSPLHF	TGCGCCAGCAGCCAAGATAACGGGGGCGGGAATTCACCCCTCCACTTT
NA	TRBV2	NA	TRBJ2-7	CASSERDSPNYEQYF	TGTGCCAGCAGTGAGCGGGACTCGCCGAACTACGAGCAGTACTTC
NA	TRBV4-1	few	TRBJ2-2	CASSQLAYDSTGELFF	TGCGCCAGCAGCCAGTTAGCGTATGATTCGACCGGGGAGCTGTTTTTT
TRBD2	TRBV12-3/TRBV12-4	many	TRBJ2-1	CASSLFTGGDEQFF	TGTGCCAGCAGTTTATTTACGGGAGGTGATGAGCAGTTCTTC
NA	TRBV7-6	few	TRBJ1-1	CASSLRQDDTEAFF	TGTGCCAGCAGCTTAAGGCAGGACGACACTGAAGCTTTCTTT
TRBD1	TRBV7-9	once	TRBJ1-1	CASSHPGTGMNTEAFF	TGTGCCAGCAGCCATCCCGGGACAGGCATGAACACTGAAGCTTTCTTT
TRBD2	TRBV4-2	few	TRBJ2-3	CASSQAEVASGGTDCTDTQYF	TGTGCCAGCAGCCAAGCGGAGGTGGCTAGCGGGGGGACAGATTGCACAGATACGCAGTATTTT
TRBD2	TRBV28	NA	TRBJ2-7	CASSLLAGSAYEQYF	TGTGCCAGCAGTTTACTAGCGGGTAGTGCCTACGAGCAGTACTTC
TRBD2	TRBV3-1	NA	TRBJ2-1	CASSRYHSGLAVNEQFF	TGTGCCAGCAGCCGATATCACTCGGGACTAGCGGTGAATGAGCAGTTCTTC
TRBD2	TRBV5-1	many	TRBJ2-7	CASSPWTSGSPYEQYF	TGCGCCAGCAGCCCCTGGACTAGCGGGAGTCCCTACGAGCAGTACTTC
NA	TRBV5-6	few	TRBJ2-5	CASSLGRKETQYF	TGTGCCAGCAGCTTGGGGCGGAAAGAGACCCAGTACTTC
TRBD2	TRBV20-1	NA	TRBJ2-1	CSARPGLADYNEQFF	TGCAGTGCTAGACCTGGACTAGCGGACTACAATGAGCAGTTCTTC
TRBD1	TRBV20-1	NA	TRBJ2-5	CSALDRENQYF	TGCAGTGCTCTGGACAGGGAGAATCAGTACTTC
TRBD2	TRBV3-1	many	TRBJ2-7	CASSQPIGTTSYEQYF	TGTGCCAGCAGCCAGCCTATAGGGACTACCTCCTACGAGCAGTACTTC
NA	TRBV5-1	NA	TRBJ2-7	CASSLAADYYEQYF	TGCGCCAGCAGCTTGGCCGCGGATTACTACGAGCAGTACTTC
TRBD2	TRBV12-3/TRBV12-4	NA	TRBJ2-7	CASSSGTSGRLGYEQYF	TGTGCCAGCAGTTCGGGGACTAGCGGGAGGTTAGGCTACGAGCAGTACTTC
NA	TRBV5-1	NA	TRBJ1-1	CASSADKLNTEAFF	TGCGCCAGCAGCGCTGACAAACTGAACACTGAAGCTTTCTTT
NA	TRBV29-1	many	TRBJ1-1	CSVDSTGQAFF	TGCAGCGTTGATTCGACAGGCCAAGCTTTCTTT
NA	TRBV5-6	NA	TRBJ2-1	CASGPGRLYYEQFF	TGTGCCAGCGGCCCCGGGCGCCTCTACTATGAGCAGTTCTTC
NA	TRBV2	NA	TRBJ2-3	CAMLQGGRDTQYF	TGTGCCATGCTACAGGGCGGTAGGGATACGCAGTATTTT
NA	TRBV9	NA	TRBJ1-1	CASSAADGTNTEAFF	TGTGCCAGCAGCGCGGCCGATGGCACCAACACTGAAGCTTTCTTT
NA	TRBV9	NA	TRBJ1-6	CASSVSESWNSPLHF	TGTGCCAGCAGCGTTTCAGAGTCCTGGAATTCACCCCTCCACTTT
NA	TRBV11-2	many	TRBJ2-5	CASNGLGETQYF	TGTGCCAGCAACGGGCTGGGGGAGACCCAGTACTTC
TRBD1	TRBV7-9	NA	TRBJ2-7	CASSIPRGDSPYEQYF	TGTGCCAGCAGCATCCCCCGTGGGGACAGCCCCTACGAGCAGTACTTC
TRBD2	TRBV7-9	NA	TRBJ2-5	CASRGAGGFLETQYF	TGTGCCAGCCGAGGTGCGGGAGGCTTTTTGGAGACCCAGTACTTC